This T cell receptor (beta chain) was captured by sequencing in a study of CD8 T cells in ankylosing spondylitis. Whole-study findings and limits: In ankylosing spondylitis blood, a motif of several highly homologous TCR beta variants appeared characteristic. Matched ankylosing spondylitis synovial fluid reportedly showed significant enrichment of disease-linked clones. Earlier literature documents some of the motif variants in reactive arthritis synovial fluid and blood.

The CDR3 extends over 15 amino acids. Trimming cost V 5 bases and J 3 bases; bases outside gene matches: 11. CDR1 and CDR2 from the germline V gene are DFQATT and SNEGSKA (reference sequence). This clonotype turned up a few times. Its antigen remains unknown. Library preparation for TCR beta used quantitative 5'-RACE with molecular barcodes. TCRdb re-analysed the 5' RACE reads in MiXCR, keeping a single row per CDR3 protein. The table includes about 190,000 distinct CDR3 sequences, 13% detected once. The sequence was collected from a female donor with ankylosing spondylitis or in good health (not recorded which). Sequencing used blood, either unsorted or a sorted T cell fraction (not recorded which). The chain is built from TRBV20-1 and TRBJ2-3; 7 bases map to TRBD2. The CDR3 sequence is CSASTFKRETDTQYF. The CDR3 region has the DNA TGCAGTGCTTCGACCTTTAAGCGGGAAACAGATACGCAGTATTTT.